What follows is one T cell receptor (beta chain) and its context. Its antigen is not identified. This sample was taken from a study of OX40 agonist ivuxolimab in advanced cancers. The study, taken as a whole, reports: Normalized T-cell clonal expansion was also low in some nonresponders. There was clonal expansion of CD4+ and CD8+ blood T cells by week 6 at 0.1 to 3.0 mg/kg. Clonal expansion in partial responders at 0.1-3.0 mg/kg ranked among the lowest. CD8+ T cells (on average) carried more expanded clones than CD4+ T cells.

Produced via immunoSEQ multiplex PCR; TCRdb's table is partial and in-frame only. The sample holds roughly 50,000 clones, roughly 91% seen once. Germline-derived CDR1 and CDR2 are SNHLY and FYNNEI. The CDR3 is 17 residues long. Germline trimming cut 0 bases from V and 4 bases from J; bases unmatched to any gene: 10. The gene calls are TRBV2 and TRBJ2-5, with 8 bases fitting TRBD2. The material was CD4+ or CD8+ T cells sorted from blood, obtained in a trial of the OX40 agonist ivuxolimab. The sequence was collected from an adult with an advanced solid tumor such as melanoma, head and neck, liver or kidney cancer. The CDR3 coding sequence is TGTGCCAGCAGTGAAGCGGGTTACAGCGGGGGTGGAGAGACCCAGTACTTC. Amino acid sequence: CASSEAGYSGGGETQYF.